The 9 T cell receptor beta chains below all came from one sample that was sequenced in a study of OX40 agonist ivuxolimab in advanced cancers. Profiling relied on immunoSEQ multiplex PCR, and the TCRdb table lists in-frame clones only, not all of them. The sample records some 16,000 clones, roughly three quarters being singletons. The material sequenced was CD4+ or CD8+ T cells sorted from blood, taken in a trial of the OX40 agonist ivuxolimab. These receptors came from an adult with an advanced solid tumor such as melanoma, head and neck, liver or kidney cancer.

The gene calls are TRBV5-8 and TRBJ2-1; D unclear. Trimming cost V 0 bases and J 1 base, with 11 bases left between them. There are 16 residues in the CDR3. Germline CDR1 is SGHTS and CDR2 is YDEGEE. The CDR3, as DNA: TGTGCCAGCAGCTTGGTTACGGAGTCGTCCTACAATGAGCAGTTCTTC. Translated: CASSLVTESSYNEQFF.

This clone was seen only a few times. The chain is built from TRBV7-8 and TRBJ2-7; D not certain. The V gene's germline CDR1 is SGHVS and CDR2 FQNEAQ. V was trimmed by 4 bases and J by 0 bases, leaving 7 bases between them. CDR3 length equals 13 residues. The CDR3 sequence is CASSYGDSYEQYF. The CDR3 nucleotides are TGTGCCAGCAGCTATGGGGACTCCTACGAGCAGTACTTC.

The table lists this clone with a few counts. V gene TRBV5-1 combines with J gene TRBJ2-7; TRBD1 agrees at 12 bases. With 4 bases clipped from V and 0 bases from J, the junction kept 5 bases outside the gene matches. The CDR3 is 16 residues long. Germline V CDR1 and CDR2: SGHRS, YFSETQ. The CDR3 sequence is CASSPGQGASSYEQYF. In DNA, the CDR3 is TGCGCCAGCAGCCCGGGACAGGGGGCCAGCTCCTACGAGCAGTACTTC.

This chain joins TRBV9 and TRBJ2-4; tentatively, D is TRBD1 (6 bases). The CDR3 covers 13 residues. Trimming stripped 3 bases from V and 6 bases from J, with 10 bases between. The germline V gene has CDR1 SGDLS and CDR2 YYNGEE. This CDR3 reads CASSEGVRNIQYF. For the CDR3, the DNA is TGTGCCAGCAGCGAGGGGGTGAGAAACATTCAGTACTTC.

The chain employs TRBV2 and TRBJ2-7, with D perhaps TRBD1 or TRBD2 (5 bases each). The CDR3 has 14 residues. Germline CDR1 SNHLY, CDR2 FYNNEI. The ends were cut back, 5 bases at V and 4 bases at J, with 15 bases in the middle. Here the CDR3 DNA reads TGTGCCAGCAGTTACGGGGCAGGAGAGTACGAGCAGTACTTC. Translation: CASSYGAGEYEQYF.

The chain employs TRBV6-1 and TRBJ2-7; D may be TRBD2 (6 bases). CDR1 and CDR2 from the germline V gene are MNHNS and SASEGT. The V gene lost 4 bases and the J gene lost 0 bases, with 13 bases spanning the gap. This CDR3 comprises 15 residues. CDR3 bases: TGTGCCAGCAGTGTAGAGGACTACCTCTCCTACGAGCAGTACTTC. This gives the protein CASSVEDYLSYEQYF.

The chain employs TRBV25-1 and TRBJ2-7, with D possibly called TRBD1 or TRBD2 (6 bases each). With 1 base removed from V and 4 bases from J, the gap between germline ends came to 8 bases. The length of the CDR3 is 13 residues. Per the germline V gene, CDR1 is MGHDK and CDR2 is SYGVNS. The CDR3 region has the DNA TGTGCCAGCAGTGAATGGGGGGCGTACGAGCAGTACTTC. Translation: CASSEWGAYEQYF.

The rearrangement links TRBV30 to TRBJ2-7; the match to TRBD1 covers 11 bases. Germline assignment: CDR1 GTSNPN and CDR2 SVGIG (reference sequence). This CDR3 is built from 14 residues. The V segment lost 6 bases and the J segment 4 bases; nucleotides outside the gene matches: 8. CDR3 protein: CACQRDRGDYEQYF. The CDR3 bases are TGTGCCTGCCAGCGGGACAGGGGGGATTACGAGCAGTACTTC. Complete variable domain (other parts from reference TRBV30 and TRBJ2-7): SQTIHQWPATLVQPVGSPLSLECTVEGTSNPNLYWYRQAAGRGLQLLFYSVGIGQISSEVPQNLSASRPQDRQFILSSKKLLLSDSGFYLCACQRDRGDYEQYFGPGTRLTVT.

The genes are TRBV10-3 and TRBJ2-1; maybe TRBD2 (7 bases). Germline values: CDR1 ENHRY, CDR2 SYGVKD. This CDR3 contains 15 residues. V dropped 3 bases and J dropped 7 bases, with 16 bases sitting between them. CDR3 DNA sequence: TGTGCCATCAGTGAAGCCATCGGGGGGCCAAATGAGCAGTTCTTC. Its translation: CAISEAIGGPNEQFF.